This TCR beta chain was documented in a study of tumor-infiltrating lymphocytes in oesophageal squamous cell carcinoma. Relative to its sample, this clonotype is medium-sized. The germline gives CDR1 SGHNT, CDR2 YENEEA. Trimming pared 6 bases from V and 5 bases from J, leaving 13 bases between. CDR3 length: 13 residues. MiXCR, applied by TCRdb to the PCR reads, yields one record per CDR3 protein. The sample comprises roughly 20,000 distinct CDR3 sequences, almost 40% of which are singletons, and 6.8% rests with the top ten. The sequence derives from a male donor with esophageal squamous cell carcinoma. Input material: blood. The chain combines TRBV11-3 with TRBJ2-5; possibly TRBD2 for D (6 bases). The CDR3 region has the DNA TGTGCCAGCAGTAATTCCGCGGGGGAGACCCAGTACTTC. This sequence encodes CASSNSAGETQYF.